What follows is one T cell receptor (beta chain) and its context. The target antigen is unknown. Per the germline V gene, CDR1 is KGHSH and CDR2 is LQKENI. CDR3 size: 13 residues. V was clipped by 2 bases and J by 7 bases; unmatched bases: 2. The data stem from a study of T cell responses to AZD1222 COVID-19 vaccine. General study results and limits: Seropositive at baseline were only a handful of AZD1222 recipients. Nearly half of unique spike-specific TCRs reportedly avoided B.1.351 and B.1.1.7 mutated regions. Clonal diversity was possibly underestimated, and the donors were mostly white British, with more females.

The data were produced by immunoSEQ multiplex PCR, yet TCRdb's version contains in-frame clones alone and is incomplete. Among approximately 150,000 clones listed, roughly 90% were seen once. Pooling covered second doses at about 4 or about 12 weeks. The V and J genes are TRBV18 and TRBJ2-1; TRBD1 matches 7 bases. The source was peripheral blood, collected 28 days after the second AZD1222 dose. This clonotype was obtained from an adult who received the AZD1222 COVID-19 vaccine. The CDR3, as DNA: TGTGCCAGCTCACCAGGGACAGAAAATGAGCAGTTCTTC. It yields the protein CASSPGTENEQFF.